There are many counts of the clone carrying this TCR beta chain. What it recognizes is unknown. RNA transcripts yielded amplified TCR beta CDR3 regions. HTBI primers drove first-round RT-PCR of the TCR CDR3. TCRdb re-derived calls from the multiplex PCR reads in MiXCR, one entry per CDR3 protein. This sample carries 300,000 to 450,000 distinct CDR3 sequences, under 15% of them seen once, and the ten largest clones take 32%. V shed 3 bases and J shed 2 bases, with 12 bases lying between them. There are 15 residues in the CDR3. This specimen belongs to a study of T cells in Graves' hyperthyroidism and ophthalmopathy. Over 18 months, lack of ophthalmopathy progression marked Graves' hyperthyroidism as stable. Broader study findings: Among thyroid clonotypes expanded above 0.001, most also appeared in blood.

V usage is TRBV12-3 or TRBV12-4 and J usage is TRBJ2-3; a possible D gene is TRBD2 (5 bases). This TCR was recovered from a woman aged 25 to 39 with Graves' hyperthyroidism. Sequencing input: blood. In nucleotides, the CDR3 is TGTGCCAGCAGTTTTAGTCTAGCAATCACAGATACGCAGTATTTT. This translates into CASSFSLAITDTQYF.